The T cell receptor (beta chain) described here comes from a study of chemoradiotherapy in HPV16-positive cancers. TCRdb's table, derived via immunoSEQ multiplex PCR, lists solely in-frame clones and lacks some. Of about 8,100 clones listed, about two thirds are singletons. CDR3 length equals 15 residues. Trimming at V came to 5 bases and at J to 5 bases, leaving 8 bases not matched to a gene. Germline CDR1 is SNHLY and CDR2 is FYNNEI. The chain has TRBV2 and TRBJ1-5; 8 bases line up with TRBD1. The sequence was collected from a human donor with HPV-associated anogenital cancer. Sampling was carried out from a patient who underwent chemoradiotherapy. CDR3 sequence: CASSSQGGSDQPQHF. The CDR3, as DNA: TGTGCCAGCAGTTCACAGGGGGGATCAGATCAGCCCCAGCATTTT.